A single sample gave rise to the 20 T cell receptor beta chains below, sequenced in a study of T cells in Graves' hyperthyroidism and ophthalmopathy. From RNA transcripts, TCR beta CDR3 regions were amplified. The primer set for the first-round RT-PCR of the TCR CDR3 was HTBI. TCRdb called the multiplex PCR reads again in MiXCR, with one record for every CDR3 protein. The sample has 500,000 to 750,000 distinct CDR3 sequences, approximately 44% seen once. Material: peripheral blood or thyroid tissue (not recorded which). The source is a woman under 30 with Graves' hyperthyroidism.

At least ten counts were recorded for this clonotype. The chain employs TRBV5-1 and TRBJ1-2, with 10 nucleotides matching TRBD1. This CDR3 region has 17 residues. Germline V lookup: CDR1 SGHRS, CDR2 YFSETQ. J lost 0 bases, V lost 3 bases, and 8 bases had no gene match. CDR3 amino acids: CASSYLQGQGSNYGYTF. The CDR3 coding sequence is TGCGCCAGCAGCTATCTTCAGGGACAGGGGTCTAACTATGGCTACACCTTC. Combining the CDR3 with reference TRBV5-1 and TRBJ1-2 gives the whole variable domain KAGVTQTPRYLIKTRGQQVTLSCSPISGHRSVSWYQQTPGQGLQFLFEYFSETQRNKGNFPGRFSGRQFSNSRSEMNVSTLELGDSALYLCASSYLQGQGSNYGYTFGSGTRLTVV.

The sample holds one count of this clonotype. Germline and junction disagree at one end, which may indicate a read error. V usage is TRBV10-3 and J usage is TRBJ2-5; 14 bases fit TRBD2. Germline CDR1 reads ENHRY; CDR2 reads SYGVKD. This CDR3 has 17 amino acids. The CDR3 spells CASSTGLAGGFKEAQYF. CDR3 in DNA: TGTGCCAGCAGTACCGGACTAGCGGGAGGTTTTAAAGAGGCCCAGTACTTC.

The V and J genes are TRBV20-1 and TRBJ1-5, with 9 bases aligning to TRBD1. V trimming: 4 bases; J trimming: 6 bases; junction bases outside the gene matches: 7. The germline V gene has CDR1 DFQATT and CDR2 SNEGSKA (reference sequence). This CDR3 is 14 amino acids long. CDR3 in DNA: TGCAGTGCTACGGGACAGGGATGGACTCAGCCCCAGCATTTT. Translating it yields CSATGQGWTQPQHF.

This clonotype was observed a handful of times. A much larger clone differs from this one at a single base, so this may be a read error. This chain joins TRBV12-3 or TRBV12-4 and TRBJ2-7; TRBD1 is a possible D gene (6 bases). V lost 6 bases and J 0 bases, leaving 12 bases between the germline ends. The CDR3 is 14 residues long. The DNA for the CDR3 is TGTGCCAGCAGCAACCAGGGGAGCTCCTACGAGCAGTACTTC. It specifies CASSNQGSSYEQYF.

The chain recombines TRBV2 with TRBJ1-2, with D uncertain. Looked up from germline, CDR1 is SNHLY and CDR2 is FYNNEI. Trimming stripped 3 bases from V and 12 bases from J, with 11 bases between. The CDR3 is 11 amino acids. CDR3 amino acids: CASSDFGGNTF. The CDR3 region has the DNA TGTGCCAGCAGTGACTTCGGTGGAAACACCTTC.

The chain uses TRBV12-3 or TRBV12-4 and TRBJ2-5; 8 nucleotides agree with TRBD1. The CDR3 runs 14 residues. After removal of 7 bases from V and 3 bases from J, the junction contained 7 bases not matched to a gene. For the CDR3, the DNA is TGTGCCAGCACCAGGACAGGGACAGAAGAGACCCAGTACTTC. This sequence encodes CASTRTGTEETQYF.

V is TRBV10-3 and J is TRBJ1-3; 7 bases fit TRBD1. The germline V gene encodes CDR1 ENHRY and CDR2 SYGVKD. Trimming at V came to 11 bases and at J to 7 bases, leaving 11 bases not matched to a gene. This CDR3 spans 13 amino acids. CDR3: CASHSTGMNTIYF. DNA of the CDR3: TGTGCCTCACACTCGACAGGGATGAACACCATATATTTT.

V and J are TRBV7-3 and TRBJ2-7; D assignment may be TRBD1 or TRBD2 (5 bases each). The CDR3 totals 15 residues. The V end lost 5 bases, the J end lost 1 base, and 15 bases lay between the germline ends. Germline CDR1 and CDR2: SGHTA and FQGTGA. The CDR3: CASSLPGTPSYEQYF. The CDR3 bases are TGTGCCAGCAGCCTCCCCGGGACCCCGTCCTACGAGCAGTACTTC.

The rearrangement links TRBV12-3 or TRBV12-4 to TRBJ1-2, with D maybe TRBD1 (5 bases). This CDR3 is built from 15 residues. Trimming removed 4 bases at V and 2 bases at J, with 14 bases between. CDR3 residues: CASSSPWGGNYGYTF. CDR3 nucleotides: TGTGCCAGCAGTTCCCCGTGGGGGGGGAACTATGGCTACACCTTC.

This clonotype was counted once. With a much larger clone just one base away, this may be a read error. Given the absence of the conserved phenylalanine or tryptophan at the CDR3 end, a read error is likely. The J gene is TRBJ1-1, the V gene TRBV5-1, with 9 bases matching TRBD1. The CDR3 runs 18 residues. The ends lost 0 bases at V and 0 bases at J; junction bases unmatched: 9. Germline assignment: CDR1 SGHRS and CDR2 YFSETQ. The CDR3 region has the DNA TGCGCCAGCAGCTTGGGGACTCCGGGACAGGGATTGAACACTGAAGCTTTCCTT. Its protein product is CASSLGTPGQGLNTEAFL.

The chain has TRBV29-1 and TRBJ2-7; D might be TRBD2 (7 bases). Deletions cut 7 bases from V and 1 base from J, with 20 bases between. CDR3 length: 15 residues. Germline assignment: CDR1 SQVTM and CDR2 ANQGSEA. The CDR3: CSAPGGGRGSYEQYF. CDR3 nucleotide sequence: TGCAGCGCCCCTGGGGGCGGGAGAGGTTCCTACGAGCAGTACTTC.

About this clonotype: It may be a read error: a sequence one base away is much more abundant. In DNA, the CDR3 is TGTGCCTGCAGCTTGCGGCGGGAGGGCCCCGAGTACTTC. This sequence encodes CACSLRREGPEYF. The chain carries TRBV5-5 and TRBJ2-7, with 9 bases identical to TRBD2. Germline CDR1 is SGHKS and CDR2 is YYEKEE (reference sequence). This CDR3 is 13 amino acids long.

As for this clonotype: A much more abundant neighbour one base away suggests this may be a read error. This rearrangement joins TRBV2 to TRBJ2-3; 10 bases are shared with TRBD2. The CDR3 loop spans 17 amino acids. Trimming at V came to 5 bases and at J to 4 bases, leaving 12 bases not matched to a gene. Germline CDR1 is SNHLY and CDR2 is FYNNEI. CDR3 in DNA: TGTGCCAGCAGTACGCGCCGGGATAGCGGGAGGCCAGATACGCAGTATTTT. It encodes CASSTRRDSGRPDTQYF. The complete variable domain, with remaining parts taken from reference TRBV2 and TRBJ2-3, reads EPEVTQTPSHQVTQMGQEVILRCVPISNHLYFYWYRQILGQKVEFLVSFYNNEISEKSEIFDDQFSVERPDGSNFTLKIRSTKLEDSAMYFCASSTRRDSGRPDTQYFGPGTRLTVL.

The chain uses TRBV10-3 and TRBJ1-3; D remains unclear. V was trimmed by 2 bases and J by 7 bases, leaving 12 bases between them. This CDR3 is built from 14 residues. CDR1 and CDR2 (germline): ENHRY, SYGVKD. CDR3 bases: TGTGCCATCAGTGAGGGACTGGGGTTGAACACCATATATTTT. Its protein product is CAISEGLGLNTIYF.

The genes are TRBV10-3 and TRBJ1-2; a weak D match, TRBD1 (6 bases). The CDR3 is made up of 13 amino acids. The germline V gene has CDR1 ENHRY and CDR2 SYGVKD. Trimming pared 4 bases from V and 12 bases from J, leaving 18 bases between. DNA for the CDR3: TGTGCCATCAGTGGACAGGCTGCCTCTGGAAACACCTTC. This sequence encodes CAISGQAASGNTF.

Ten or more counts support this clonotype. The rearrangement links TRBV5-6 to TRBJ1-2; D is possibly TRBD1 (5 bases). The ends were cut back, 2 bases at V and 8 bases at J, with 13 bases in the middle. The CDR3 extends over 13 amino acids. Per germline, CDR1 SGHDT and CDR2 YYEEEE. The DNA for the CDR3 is TGTGCCAGCAGCTTTTCCAGGGTAGACGGCTACACCTTC. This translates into CASSFSRVDGYTF. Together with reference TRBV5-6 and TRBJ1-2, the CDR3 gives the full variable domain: DAGVTQSPTHLIKTRGQQVTLRCSPKSGHDTVSWYQQALGQGPQFIFQYYEEEERQRGNFPDRFSGHQFPNYSSELNVNALLLGDSALYLCASSFSRVDGYTFGSGTRLTVV.

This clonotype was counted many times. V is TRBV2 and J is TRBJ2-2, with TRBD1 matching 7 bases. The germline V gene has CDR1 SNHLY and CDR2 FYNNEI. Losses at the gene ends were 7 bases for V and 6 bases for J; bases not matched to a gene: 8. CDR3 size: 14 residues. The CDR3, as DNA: TGTGCCAGCACGCCCCTAGGACAGGCCGGGGAGCTGTTTTTT. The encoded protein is CASTPLGQAGELFF.

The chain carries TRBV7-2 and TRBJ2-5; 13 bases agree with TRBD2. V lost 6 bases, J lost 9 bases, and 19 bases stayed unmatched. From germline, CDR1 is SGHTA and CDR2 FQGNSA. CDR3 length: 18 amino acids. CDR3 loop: CASSYLGLAGVEARAQYF. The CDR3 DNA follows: TGTGCCAGCAGTTACCTAGGACTAGCGGGAGTGGAAGCACGGGCCCAGTACTTC.

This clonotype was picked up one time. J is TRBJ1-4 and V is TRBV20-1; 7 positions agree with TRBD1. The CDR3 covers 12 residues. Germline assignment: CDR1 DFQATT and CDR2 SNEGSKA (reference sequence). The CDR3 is CRGTATNEKLFF. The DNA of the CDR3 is TGCAGGGGGACAGCAACTAATGAAAAACTGTTTTTT.

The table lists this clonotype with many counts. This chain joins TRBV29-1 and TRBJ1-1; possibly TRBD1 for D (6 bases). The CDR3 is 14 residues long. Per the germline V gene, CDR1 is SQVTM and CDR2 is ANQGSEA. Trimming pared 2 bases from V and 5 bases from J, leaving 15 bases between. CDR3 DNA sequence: TGCAGCGTTGAAAGGGGGGGCTCGGGAACTGAAGCTTTCTTT. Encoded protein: CSVERGGSGTEAFF.